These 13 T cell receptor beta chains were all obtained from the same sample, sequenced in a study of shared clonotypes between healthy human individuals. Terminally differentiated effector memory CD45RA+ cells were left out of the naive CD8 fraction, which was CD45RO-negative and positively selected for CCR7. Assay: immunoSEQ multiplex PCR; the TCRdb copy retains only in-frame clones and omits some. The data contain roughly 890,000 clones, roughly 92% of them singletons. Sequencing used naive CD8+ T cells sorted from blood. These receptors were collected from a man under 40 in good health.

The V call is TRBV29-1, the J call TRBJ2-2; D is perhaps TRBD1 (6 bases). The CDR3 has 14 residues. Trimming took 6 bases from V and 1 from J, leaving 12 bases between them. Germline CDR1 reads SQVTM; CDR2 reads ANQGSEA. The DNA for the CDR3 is TGCAGCGTGGCCGGGACATTGAACACCGGGGAGCTGTTTTTT. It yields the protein CSVAGTLNTGELFF.

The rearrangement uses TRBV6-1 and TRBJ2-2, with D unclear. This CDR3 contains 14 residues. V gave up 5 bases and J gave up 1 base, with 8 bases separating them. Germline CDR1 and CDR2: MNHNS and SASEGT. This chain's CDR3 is CASSFRQNTGELFF. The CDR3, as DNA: TGTGCCAGCAGTTTCCGACAGAACACCGGGGAGCTGTTTTTT.

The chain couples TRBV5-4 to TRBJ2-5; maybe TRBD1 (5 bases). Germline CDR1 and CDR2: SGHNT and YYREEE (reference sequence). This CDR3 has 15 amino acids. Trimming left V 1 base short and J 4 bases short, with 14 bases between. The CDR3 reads CASSLYRGVGETQYF. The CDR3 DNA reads TGTGCCAGCAGCTTGTATAGGGGTGTGGGAGAGACCCAGTACTTC.

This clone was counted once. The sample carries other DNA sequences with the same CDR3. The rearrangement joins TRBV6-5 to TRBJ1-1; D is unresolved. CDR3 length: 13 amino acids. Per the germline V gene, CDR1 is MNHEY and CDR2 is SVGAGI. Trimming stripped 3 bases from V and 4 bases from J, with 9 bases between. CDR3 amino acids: CASSYGGGTEAFF. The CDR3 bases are TGTGCCAGCAGTTATGGAGGAGGCACTGAAGCTTTCTTT.

The CDR3 DNA follows: TGTGCCAGCAGCTTTGGACTAGCCGGATTAGGGTACAATGAGCAGTTCTTC. Amino acid sequence: CASSFGLAGLGYNEQFF. The gene calls are TRBV7-9 and TRBJ2-1; 8 positions agree with TRBD2. Germline V lookup: CDR1 SEHNR, CDR2 FQNEAQ (reference sequence). This CDR3 spans 17 amino acids. V lost 3 bases and J lost 4; bases outside the gene matches: 11. The entire variable domain, with the rest obtained from reference TRBV7-9 and TRBJ2-1, is as follows: DTGVSQNPRHKITKRGQNVTFRCDPISEHNRLYWYRQTLGQGPEFLTYFQNEAQLEKSRLLSDRFSAERPKGSFSTLEIQRTEQGDSAMYLCASSFGLAGLGYNEQFFGPGTRLTVL.

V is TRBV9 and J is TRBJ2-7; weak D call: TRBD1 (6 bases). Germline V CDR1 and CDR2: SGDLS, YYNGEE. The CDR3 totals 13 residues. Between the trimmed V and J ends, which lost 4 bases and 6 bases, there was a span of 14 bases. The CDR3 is CASSHQDRREQYF. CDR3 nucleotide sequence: TGTGCCAGCAGCCACCAGGACAGACGCGAGCAGTACTTC. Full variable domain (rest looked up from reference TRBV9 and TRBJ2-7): DSGVTQTPKHLITATGQRVTLRCSPRSGDLSVYWYQQSLDQGLQFLIQYYNGEERAKGNILERFSAQQFPDLHSELNLSSLELGDSALYFCASSHQDRREQYFGPGTRLTVT.

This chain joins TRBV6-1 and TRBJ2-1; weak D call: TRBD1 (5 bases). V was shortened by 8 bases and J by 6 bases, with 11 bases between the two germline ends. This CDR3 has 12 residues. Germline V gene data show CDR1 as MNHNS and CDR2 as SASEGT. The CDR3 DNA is TGTGCCAGCTCCCAGGGCGTCAATGAGCAGTTCTTC. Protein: CASSQGVNEQFF.

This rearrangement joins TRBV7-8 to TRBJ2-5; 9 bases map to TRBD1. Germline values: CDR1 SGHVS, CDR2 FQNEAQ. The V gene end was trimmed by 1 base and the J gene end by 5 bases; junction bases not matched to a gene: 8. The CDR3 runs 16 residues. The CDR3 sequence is CASSLGYRGLDETQYF. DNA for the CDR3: TGTGCCAGCAGCTTAGGGTACAGGGGGCTTGATGAGACCCAGTACTTC.

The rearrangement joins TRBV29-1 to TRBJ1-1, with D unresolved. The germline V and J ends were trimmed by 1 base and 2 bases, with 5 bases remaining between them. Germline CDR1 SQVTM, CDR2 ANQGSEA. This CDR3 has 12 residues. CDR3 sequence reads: CSVEGENTEAFF. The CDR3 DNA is TGCAGCGTTGAAGGAGAAAACACTGAAGCTTTCTTT.

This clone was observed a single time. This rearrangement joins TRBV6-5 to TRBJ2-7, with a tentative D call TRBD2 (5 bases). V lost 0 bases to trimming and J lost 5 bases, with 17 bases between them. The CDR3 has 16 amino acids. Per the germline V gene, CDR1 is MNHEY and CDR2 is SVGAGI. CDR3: CASSYSLTEAGHEQYF. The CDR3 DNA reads TGTGCCAGCAGTTACTCACTGACGGAGGCCGGGCACGAGCAGTACTTC.

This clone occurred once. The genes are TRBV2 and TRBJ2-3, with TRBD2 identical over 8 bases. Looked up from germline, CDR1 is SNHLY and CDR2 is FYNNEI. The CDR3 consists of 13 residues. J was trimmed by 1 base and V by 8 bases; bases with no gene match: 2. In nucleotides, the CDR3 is TGTGCCAGCGGGCGGGAGGGCACAGATACGCAGTATTTT. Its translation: CASGREGTDTQYF. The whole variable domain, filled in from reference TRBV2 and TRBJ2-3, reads EPEVTQTPSHQVTQMGQEVILRCVPISNHLYFYWYRQILGQKVEFLVSFYNNEISEKSEIFDDQFSVERPDGSNFTLKIRSTKLEDSAMYFCASGREGTDTQYFGPGTRLTVL.

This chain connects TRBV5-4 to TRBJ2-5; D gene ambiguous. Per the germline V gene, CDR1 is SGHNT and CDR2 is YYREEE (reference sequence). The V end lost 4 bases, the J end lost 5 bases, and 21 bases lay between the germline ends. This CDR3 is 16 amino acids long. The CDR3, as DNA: TGTGCCAGCAGCCCGATAGTTGGGGAATTAAGGGAGACCCAGTACTTC. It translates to CASSPIVGELRETQYF.

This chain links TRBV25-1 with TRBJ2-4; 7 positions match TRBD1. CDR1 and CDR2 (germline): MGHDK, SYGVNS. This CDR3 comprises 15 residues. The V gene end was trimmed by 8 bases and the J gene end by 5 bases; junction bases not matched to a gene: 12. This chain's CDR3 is CASSSTGKGENIQYF. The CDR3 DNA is TGTGCCAGCTCTTCGACAGGGAAGGGGGAAAACATTCAGTACTTC.